This T cell receptor beta chain was identified in a study of human T cells and chemical hapten exposure. Study overall: Patch tests applied 0.01% DPC to the upper back and were scored after 6 days. The study's findings and limits: Patch test score was positively correlated with the counts of PT1 expanded TCRs.

The time point: patch test 1, 2 weeks after DPC sensitization. Treatment defined: therapeutic diphenylcyclopropenone sensitization with weekly scalp DPC. TCRdb reanalysed the RACE reads using MiXCR and keeps one entry per CDR3 protein. Here the sample spans 65,000 to 80,000 distinct CDR3 sequences, 10% being singletons. This clonotype was found a few times. What it recognizes is unknown. The material sequenced was whole blood, taken in connection with sensitization to the hapten diphenylcyclopropenone (DPC). This TCR was recovered from a woman in her fifties or sixties with alopecia areata. Some clones in this sample may be carry-over from other donors' samples.

The CDR3 region is CASSPRQDSYEQYF. In nucleotides, the CDR3 is TGTGCCAGCTCACCAAGACAGGACTCCTACGAGCAGTACTTC. This chain links TRBV18 with TRBJ2-7, with D perhaps matching TRBD1 (6 bases). There are 14 residues in the CDR3. The V end lost 2 bases, the J end lost 0 bases, and 8 bases lay between the germline ends. Germline lookup yields CDR1 KGHSH and CDR2 LQKENI. The full variable domain, its missing parts supplied by reference TRBV18 and TRBJ2-7, is NAGVMQNPRHLVRRRGQEARLRCSPMKGHSHVYWYRQLPEEGLKFMVYLQKENIIDESGMPKERFSAEFPKEGPSILRIQQVVRGDSAAYFCASSPRQDSYEQYFGPGTRLTVT.